This is a list of T cell receptor beta chains from one sample in a study of blood T cell repertoires in COVID-19. The method was immunoSEQ multiplex PCR; TCRdb's version includes in-frame clones alone and lacks a portion of them. The top ten clones hold 0.95% to 1.5% of a sample with a few hundred thousand clones, approximately 82% of them seen once. Source material: peripheral blood. The receptors derive from a woman between 45 and 65 years old with acute or convalescent COVID-19. The CDR3 runs from the conserved cysteine through the conserved F or W. The order of the fields is clone size, V gene, J gene, D gene, CDR3 DNA, CDR3 protein. D genes are given only for firm matches. Some rows have no size entry. The others give once, few or many, or a class for an expanded clone.

size: once; V: TRBV9; J: TRBJ2-3; D: TRBD2; DNA: TGTGCCAGCAGCCCTAGCGGGAGTGGGACAGATACGCAGTATTTT; CDR3: CASSPSGSGTDTQYF
size: NA; V: TRBV2; J: TRBJ1-4; D: NA; DNA: TGTGCCAGCACGAGTGAACTTAATGAAAAACTGTTTTTT; CDR3: CASTSELNEKLFF
size: once; V: TRBV24-1; J: TRBJ1-5; D: NA; DNA: TGTGCCACCAGTGACACCGGGACACGAGGGTATCAGCCCCAGCATTTT; CDR3: CATSDTGTRGYQPQHF
size: NA; V: TRBV7-2; J: TRBJ2-7; D: NA; DNA: TGTGCCAGCAGTTTCCGTACTAGCTCCTACGAGCAGTACTTC; CDR3: CASSFRTSSYEQYF
size: NA; V: TRBV9; J: TRBJ2-2; D: TRBD2; DNA: TGTGCCAGCAGCGTAAGGGCGGGAGAGACCGGGGAGCTGTTTTTT; CDR3: CASSVRAGETGELFF
size: NA; V: TRBV5-5; J: TRBJ1-1; D: NA; DNA: TGTGCCAGCAGCTTGAATCGGGTTACTGAAGCTTTCTTT; CDR3: CASSLNRVTEAFF
size: NA; V: TRBV6-5; J: TRBJ2-3; D: NA; DNA: TGTGCCAGCACTCGAGACAGGCTGAGCACAGATACGCAGTATTTT; CDR3: CASTRDRLSTDTQYF
size: NA; V: TRBV6-1; J: TRBJ2-7; D: NA; DNA: TGTGCCAGCAGTGACCGACTAACAGACGAGCAGTACTTC; CDR3: CASSDRLTDEQYF
size: NA; V: TRBV30; J: TRBJ1-4; D: NA; DNA: TGTGCCTGGAGCGCGGAGGCAACTAATGAAAAACTGTTTTTT; CDR3: CAWSAEATNEKLFF
size: NA; V: TRBV6-5; J: TRBJ1-2; D: NA; DNA: TGTGCCAGCAGTAGCAGGGGCAACCCTAACTATGGCTACACCTTC; CDR3: CASSSRGNPNYGYTF
size: NA; V: TRBV12-3/TRBV12-4; J: TRBJ2-1; D: NA; DNA: TGTGCCAGCAGTTTACTCGGGTACAATGAGCAGTTCTTC; CDR3: CASSLLGYNEQFF
size: NA; V: TRBV5-1; J: TRBJ2-7; D: NA; DNA: TGCGCCAGCAGCTTGGGCCTAGCGCTGACGAACGAGCAGTACTTC; CDR3: CASSLGLALTNEQYF
size: few; V: TRBV6-6; J: TRBJ2-1; D: TRBD2; DNA: TGTGCCAGCAGAGGGACTAGCGGGGGGGCGTACAATGAGCAGTTCTTC; CDR3: CASRGTSGGAYNEQFF
size: few; V: TRBV7-9; J: TRBJ1-4; D: NA; DNA: TGTGCCAGCAGCTTAGCGGGGCGGACTAATGAAAAACTGTTTTTT; CDR3: CASSLAGRTNEKLFF
size: NA; V: TRBV5-1; J: TRBJ2-3; D: TRBD1; DNA: TGCGCCAGCAGCTTGGTGACAGGGGGCACAGATACGCAGTATTTT; CDR3: CASSLVTGGTDTQYF
size: NA; V: TRBV5-1; J: TRBJ1-6; D: NA; DNA: TGCGCCAGCAGCTCCGACAGAAGTCATAATTCACCCCTCCACTTT; CDR3: CASSSDRSHNSPLHF
size: NA; V: TRBV7-9; J: TRBJ2-1; D: TRBD2; DNA: TGTGCCAGCAGCTTACCACCCAGACTAGCGGGGGCGAACAATGAGCAGTTCTTC; CDR3: CASSLPPRLAGANNEQFF
size: few; V: TRBV30; J: TRBJ2-2; D: NA; DNA: TGTGCCTGGAGTGAAGGGGTCAAGCTGAACACCGGGGAGCTGTTTTTT; CDR3: CAWSEGVKLNTGELFF
size: NA; V: TRBV6-5; J: TRBJ1-2; D: NA; DNA: TGTGCCAGCAGTTACTCGAGGAACAACTATGGCTACACCTTC; CDR3: CASSYSRNNYGYTF
size: NA; V: TRBV5-1; J: TRBJ1-2; D: TRBD1; DNA: TGCGCCAGCAGCGTGGGACAGGGGGAAGGAGGCTACACCTTC; CDR3: CASSVGQGEGGYTF
size: many; V: TRBV2; J: TRBJ2-1; D: NA; DNA: TGTGCCACCCAGGGGGCCGGGGGGAATGAGCAGTTCTTC; CDR3: CATQGAGGNEQFF
size: NA; V: TRBV19; J: TRBJ1-1; D: NA; DNA: TGTGCCAGTAGTTTACAGGGAACTGAAGCTTTCTTT; CDR3: CASSLQGTEAFF
size: NA; V: TRBV25-1; J: TRBJ2-6; D: TRBD2; DNA: TGTGCCAGCAGTTGGACTAGCGGGAAAACTGGGGCCAACGTCCTGACTTTC; CDR3: CASSWTSGKTGANVLTF
size: NA; V: TRBV5-1; J: TRBJ2-1; D: TRBD2; DNA: TGCGCCAGCCTGGATCTTAGCGGGGACAATGAGCAGTTCTTC; CDR3: CASLDLSGDNEQFF
size: once; V: TRBV30; J: TRBJ1-5; D: NA; DNA: TGTGCCTGGAGGTTGACAGGCGGCAATCAGCCCCAGCATTTT; CDR3: CAWRLTGGNQPQHF
size: NA; V: TRBV30; J: TRBJ2-7; D: TRBD2; DNA: TGTGCCTGGAGTGTACTGGGCGGGAGGGCGGTTAGTCCCTACGAGCAGTACTTC; CDR3: CAWSVLGGRAVSPYEQYF
size: NA; V: TRBV12-3/TRBV12-4; J: TRBJ2-2; D: NA; DNA: TGTGCCAGCAACCCTGATCGGGGTACGCTGTTTTTT; CDR3: CASNPDRGTLFF
size: once; V: TRBV4-3; J: TRBJ1-1; D: NA; DNA: TGCGCCAGCAGCCAAGACGCACAGCCCAACACTGAAGCTTTCTTT; CDR3: CASSQDAQPNTEAFF
size: few; V: TRBV2; J: TRBJ1-4; D: NA; DNA: TGTGCCAGCCTCTCTTCAGGGGCAACTAATGAAAAACTGTTTTTT; CDR3: CASLSSGATNEKLFF
size: NA; V: TRBV2; J: TRBJ1-1; D: TRBD1; DNA: TGTGCCAGCAGTCCGGGACAGGGAATAGGGACGACTGAAGCTTTCTTT; CDR3: CASSPGQGIGTTEAFF
size: NA; V: TRBV20-1; J: TRBJ1-2; D: NA; DNA: TGCAGTGCTACGGACAATTATGGCTACACCTTC; CDR3: CSATDNYGYTF
size: NA; V: TRBV27; J: TRBJ2-1; D: NA; DNA: TGTGCCAGCAGTCGAAGGGCGCCCCAGGGCCATGAGCAGTTCTTC; CDR3: CASSRRAPQGHEQFF